This T cell receptor (beta chain) comes out of a study of blood T cell repertoires in COVID-19. Study-level information: Spain, Italy and the United States supplied samples that represented acute and convalescent COVID-19. Sample material is recorded as cDNA or gDNA derived from T cells, B-cell-depleted T cells, or PBMCs.

As handled by the study authors: How many nucleated cells were present was estimated from reference gene primer amplification. Data came from immunoSEQ multiplex PCR; TCRdb stores just in-frame clones and leaves some out. From that table come the V and J calls and clone size; the DNA was used to work out D and trimming. The sample lists about 52,000 clones, 85% to 90% occurring once. V was pared by 2 bases and J by 4 bases, with 5 bases of the junction left unmatched. This CDR3 contains 15 residues. Germline V gene data show CDR1 as SGHNT and CDR2 as YYREEE (reference sequence). Sequences were obtained from peripheral blood. The V gene is TRBV5-4, the J gene TRBJ2-2; 7 nucleotides agree with TRBD2. The sequence derives from a human donor in a cohort sampled during active COVID-19. The CDR3 here is CASSFKAGSTGELFF. In nucleotides, the CDR3 is TGTGCCAGCAGCTTCAAAGCGGGGAGCACCGGGGAGCTGTTTTTT.